Described below is a single T cell receptor beta chain sequence and its context. J gave up 5 bases and V 5 bases, and 11 bases lay outside the gene matches. This CDR3 region has 15 residues. Germline CDR1 MNHEY, CDR2 SVGAGI. The data belong to a study of shared clonotypes between healthy human individuals. Only in-frame clones appear in the TCRdb table, and some are missing; sequencing was by immunoSEQ multiplex PCR. The sample has about 990,000 clones; roughly 74% are singletons. Material for sequencing was memory CD4+ T cells from PBMCs. This sample's subset: CD45RA-negative fraction. The J gene is TRBJ2-5, the V gene TRBV6-5; 7 bases are a match to TRBD1. The receptor was isolated from a man aged 18 to 30 in good health. Some clones in this sample may be carry-over from other donors' samples. In nucleotides, the CDR3 is TGTGCCAGCAGTCGCCAACCGACAGGGATGGAGACCCAGTACTTC. Amino acid sequence: CASSRQPTGMETQYF.